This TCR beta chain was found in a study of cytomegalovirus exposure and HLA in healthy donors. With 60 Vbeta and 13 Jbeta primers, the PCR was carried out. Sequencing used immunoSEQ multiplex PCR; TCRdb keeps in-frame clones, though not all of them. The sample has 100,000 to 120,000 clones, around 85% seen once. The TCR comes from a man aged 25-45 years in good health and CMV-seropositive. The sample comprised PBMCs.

In DNA, the CDR3 is TGTGCCAGCAGCTTTCAGGGGGGAATGAATAAGGAGCAGTTCTTC. Protein product: CASSFQGGMNKEQFF. The chain employs TRBV6-6 and TRBJ2-1, with a possible D match to TRBD1 (7 bases). V lost 6 bases and J 10 bases, leaving 22 bases between the germline ends. This CDR3 is 15 amino acids long. The germline V gene encodes CDR1 MNHNY and CDR2 SVGAGI (reference sequence).